These T cell receptor beta chains were read from a single sample in a study of blood T cell repertoires in COVID-19. The table came from immunoSEQ multiplex PCR; TCRdb's copy has only in-frame clones and leaves some out. The sample includes around 360,000 clones, over 75% of them seen just once. The sequenced material came from peripheral blood. All receptors come from a woman between 25 and 40 years old with COVID-19, enrolled during active disease. The CDR3 runs from the conserved cysteine through the conserved F or W. Each record gives: J gene, clone size, V gene, D gene, CDR3 protein, CDR3 DNA. D genes are given only for firm matches. The size of a clone is reported for some rows only, either as once, few or many, or as a class for expanded clones.

>TRBJ2-5|.|TRBV27|TRBD2
CASSLLTSGGTQETQYF
TGTGCCAGCAGTCTACTGACTAGCGGAGGTACACAAGAGACCCAGTACTTC
>TRBJ1-2|once|TRBV28|.
CASSPPLTGYGYTF
TGTGCCAGCAGTCCCCCCTTGACAGGCTATGGCTACACCTTC
>TRBJ2-7|.|TRBV10-3|TRBD2
CASGLAGATYEQYF
TGTGCCAGCGGACTAGCGGGAGCAACCTACGAGCAGTACTTC
>TRBJ1-2|.|TRBV30|.
CAWSLAPNYGYTF
TGTGCCTGGTCCCTGGCACCTAACTATGGCTACACCTTC
>TRBJ2-1|.|TRBV9|TRBD2
CASSADLAGVGNEQFF
TGTGCCAGCAGCGCCGATCTAGCGGGAGTGGGGAATGAGCAGTTCTTC
>TRBJ2-2|.|TRBV5-1|.
CASSPRNTGELFF
TGCGCCAGCAGCCCTAGAAACACCGGGGAGCTGTTTTTT
>TRBJ2-7|.|TRBV5-1|TRBD2
CASSLPGTSGRGHEQYF
TGCGCCAGCAGCTTGCCCGGCACTAGCGGGAGGGGCCACGAGCAGTACTTC
>TRBJ1-1|.|TRBV5-1|.
CASSLAPGHLKSQAFF
TGCGCCAGCAGCTTGGCCCCGGGACATCTTAAATCCCAAGCTTTCTTT
>TRBJ2-1|once|TRBV5-1|.
CASRPSQGRKFF
TGCGCCAGCAGACCATCCCAGGGAAGGAAGTTCTTC
>TRBJ2-1|.|TRBV4-2|.
CASSQELLDNEQFF
TGTGCCAGCAGCCAAGAACTCTTGGACAATGAGCAGTTCTTC
>TRBJ2-1|.|TRBV7-7|TRBD2
CASSLRTSYNEQFF
TGTGCTAGCAGCTTAAGGACTAGCTACAATGAGCAGTTCTTC
>TRBJ2-3|once|TRBV10-3|TRBD2
CAISEPLRAGSTDTQYF
TGTGCCATCAGTGAGCCCCTTAGAGCGGGATCCACAGATACGCAGTATTTT
>TRBJ1-1|.|TRBV28|TRBD1
CASNNRGTLAEAFF
TGTGCCAGCAATAACAGGGGGACACTGGCTGAAGCTTTCTTT
>TRBJ2-7|.|TRBV5-6|.
CASSLASGALAYEQYF
TGTGCCAGCAGCTTGGCCTCGGGTGCTTTAGCCTACGAGCAGTACTTC
>TRBJ2-2|few|TRBV25-1|.
CASSVSGELFF
TGTGCCAGCAGCGTCTCCGGGGAGCTGTTTTTT
>TRBJ1-1|.|TRBV2|.
CASRREEITEAFF
TGTGCCAGCAGGAGGGAGGAAATCACTGAAGCTTTCTTT
>TRBJ2-3|once|TRBV11-1|TRBD1
CASSRGGPPLDTQYF
TGTGCCAGCAGCCGAGGGGGCCCACCTTTGGATACGCAGTATTTT
>TRBJ1-5|.|TRBV2|.
CASKRGRSNQPQHF
TGTGCCAGCAAGAGGGGGAGAAGCAATCAGCCCCAGCATTTT
>TRBJ2-2|.|TRBV28|.
CASSLTGLENTGELFF
TGTGCCAGCAGTCTAACAGGGTTGGAGAACACCGGGGAGCTGTTTTTT
>TRBJ2-1|.|TRBV27|TRBD1
CASSFYRGVSYNEQFF
TGTGCCAGCAGTTTCTACAGGGGCGTCTCCTACAATGAGCAGTTCTTC
>TRBJ1-1|.|TRBV4-2|TRBD1
CASSQGDRAAAFF
TGTGCCAGCAGCCAAGGTGACAGGGCGGCGGCTTTCTTT
>TRBJ2-7|.|TRBV4-1|.
CASSPSNLGSSYEQYF
TGCGCCAGCAGCCCCAGCAATCTGGGGAGCTCCTACGAGCAGTACTTC
>TRBJ2-7|.|TRBV11-2|.
CASSLEGYEQYF
TGTGCCAGCAGCCTCGAGGGCTACGAGCAGTACTTC
>TRBJ2-7|.|TRBV5-4|TRBD1
CASSPGQGSYEQYF
TGTGCCAGCAGCCCGGGACAGGGGTCCTACGAGCAGTACTTC
>TRBJ1-4|.|TRBV6-5|.
CASTRRGLNEKLFF
TGTGCCAGCACCCGGCGAGGCCTAAATGAAAAACTGTTTTTT